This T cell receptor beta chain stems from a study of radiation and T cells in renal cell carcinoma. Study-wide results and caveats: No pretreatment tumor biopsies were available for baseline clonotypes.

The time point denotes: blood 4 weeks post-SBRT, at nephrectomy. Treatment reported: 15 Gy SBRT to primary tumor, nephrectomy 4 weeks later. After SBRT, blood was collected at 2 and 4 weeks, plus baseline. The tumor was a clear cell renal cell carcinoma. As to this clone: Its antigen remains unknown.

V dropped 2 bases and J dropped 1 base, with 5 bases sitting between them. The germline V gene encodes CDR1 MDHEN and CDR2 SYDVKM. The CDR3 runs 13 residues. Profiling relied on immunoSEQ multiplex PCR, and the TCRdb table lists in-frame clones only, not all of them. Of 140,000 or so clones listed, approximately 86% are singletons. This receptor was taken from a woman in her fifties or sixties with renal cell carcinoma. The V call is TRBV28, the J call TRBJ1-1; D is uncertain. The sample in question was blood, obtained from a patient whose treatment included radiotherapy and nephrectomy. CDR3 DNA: TGTGCCAGCAGTTTAGGCCAGAACACTGAAGCTTTCTTT. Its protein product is CASSLGQNTEAFF.